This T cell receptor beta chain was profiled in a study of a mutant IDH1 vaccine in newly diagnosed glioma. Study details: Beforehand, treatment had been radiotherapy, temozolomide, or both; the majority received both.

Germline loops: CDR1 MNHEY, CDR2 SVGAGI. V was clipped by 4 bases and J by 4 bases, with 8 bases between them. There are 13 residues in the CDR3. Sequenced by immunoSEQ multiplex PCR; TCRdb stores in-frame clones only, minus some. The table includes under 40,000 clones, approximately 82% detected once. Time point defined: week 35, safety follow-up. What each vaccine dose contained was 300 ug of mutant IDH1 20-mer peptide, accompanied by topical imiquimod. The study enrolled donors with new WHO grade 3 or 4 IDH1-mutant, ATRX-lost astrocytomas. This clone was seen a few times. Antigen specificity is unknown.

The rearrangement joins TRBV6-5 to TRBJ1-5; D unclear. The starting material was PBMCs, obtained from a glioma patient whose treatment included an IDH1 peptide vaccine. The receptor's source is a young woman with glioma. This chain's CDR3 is CASSSTRNQPQHF. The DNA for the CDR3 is TGTGCCAGCAGTTCCACCAGAAATCAGCCCCAGCATTTT.